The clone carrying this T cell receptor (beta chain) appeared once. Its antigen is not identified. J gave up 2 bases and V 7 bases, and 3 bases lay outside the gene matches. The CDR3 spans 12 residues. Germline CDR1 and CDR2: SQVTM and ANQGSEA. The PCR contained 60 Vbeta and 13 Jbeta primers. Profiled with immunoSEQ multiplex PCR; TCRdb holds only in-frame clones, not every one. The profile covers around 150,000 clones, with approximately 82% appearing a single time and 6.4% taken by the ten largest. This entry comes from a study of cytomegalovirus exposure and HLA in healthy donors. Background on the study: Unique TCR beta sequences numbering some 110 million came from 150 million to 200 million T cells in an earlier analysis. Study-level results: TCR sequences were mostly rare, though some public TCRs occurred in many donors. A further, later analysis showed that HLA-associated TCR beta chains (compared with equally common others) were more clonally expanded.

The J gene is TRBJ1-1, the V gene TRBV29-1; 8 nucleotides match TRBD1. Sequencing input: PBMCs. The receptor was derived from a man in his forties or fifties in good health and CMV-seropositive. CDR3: CSAGTGNTEAFF. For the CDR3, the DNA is TGCAGCGCGGGGACAGGCAACACTGAAGCTTTCTTT.